Shown below are 28 T cell receptor beta chains from a single sample sequenced in a study of identical twins. TCRdb fed the 5' RACE reads into MiXCR, producing one record per CDR3 protein. The sample has hundreds of thousands of distinct CDR3 sequences, 9% to 15% seen once. These records were also assigned to another study, of yellow fever vaccine responses in identical twins.

The sequenced material came from PBMCs. These receptors were obtained from a young woman in good health.

This clonotype was counted between two and nine times. CDR3 sequence (DNA): TGTGCCAGTAGTATAGGCGGATCCCCGGCCTACGAGCAGTACTTC. It encodes CASSIGGSPAYEQYF. The rearrangement uses TRBV19 and TRBJ2-7; D gene unclear. The germline gives CDR1 LNHDA, CDR2 SQIVND (reference sequence). Trimming took 1 base from V and 2 from J, leaving 12 bases between them. The CDR3 covers 15 residues.

This clonotype was counted only a few times. The genes are TRBV5-1 and TRBJ2-4; TRBD1 aligns across 9 bases. This CDR3 region has 19 residues. Germline values: CDR1 SGHRS, CDR2 YFSETQ. V shed 0 bases, J shed 0 bases, and the junction held 10 bases outside the gene matches. As DNA, the CDR3 is TGCGCCAGCAGCTTGGGGGCGGACAGGGGAATTGGAGCCAAAAACATTCAGTACTTC. Protein product: CASSLGADRGIGAKNIQYF.

The CDR3 reads CASGESSTNTGELFF. CDR3 bases: TGTGCTAGTGGTGAAAGCTCAACGAACACCGGGGAGCTGTTTTTT. The chain links TRBV12-5 to TRBJ2-2; D ambiguous. V was trimmed by 5 bases and J by 0 bases, leaving 10 bases between them. The germline V gene encodes CDR1 LGHNT and CDR2 FRNRAP. The CDR3 runs 15 residues.

The J gene is TRBJ2-4, the V gene TRBV6-4, with TRBD1 matching over 10 bases. The CDR3 is 21 amino acids. Trimming at V came to 7 bases and at J to 0 bases, leaving 21 bases not matched to a gene. Germline-derived CDR1 and CDR2 are MRHNA and SNTAGT. The DNA for the CDR3 is TGTGCCAGCATGGCTTCCCCCGGGACAGGGGCGCGGGTATCAGCCAAAAACATTCAGTACTTC. Its translation: CASMASPGTGARVSAKNIQYF.

Ten or more counts support this clonotype. V and J are TRBV12-3 or TRBV12-4 and TRBJ2-1, with TRBD1 matching over 9 bases. CDR3 length: 15 residues. V shed 5 bases and J 7 bases; nucleotides not matched to a gene: 9. CDR3 bases: TGTGCCAGCAGTCCCAGACAGGGGGTCCGGAATGAGCAGTTCTTC. This translates into CASSPRQGVRNEQFF.

This clonotype was seen more than once but under ten times. The chain couples TRBV18 to TRBJ1-5, with no clear D. CDR1 is KGHSH, CDR2 LQKENI, per germline. The germline V and J ends were trimmed by 3 bases and 5 bases, with 5 bases remaining between them. The CDR3 contains 12 residues. In DNA, the CDR3 is TGTGCCAGCTCACCCTCTGATCAGCCCCAGCATTTT. This encodes CASSPSDQPQHF.

The table lists this clonotype with a few counts. The DNA of the CDR3 is TGTGCCAGCAGTGCAAACCGGGACAGGGGTAGCAATCAGCCCCAGCATTTT. It translates to CASSANRDRGSNQPQHF. This rearrangement joins TRBV2 to TRBJ1-5; TRBD1 matches at 10 bases. The V gene end was trimmed by 4 bases and the J gene end by 0 bases; junction bases not matched to a gene: 6. CDR3 length: 17 amino acids. CDR1 and CDR2 (germline): SNHLY, FYNNEI.

This clonotype came up many times. The chain links TRBV4-1 to TRBJ1-1, with D uncertain. Germline-derived CDR1 and CDR2 are MGHRA and YSYEKL. The CDR3 extends over 14 amino acids. V was cut by 1 base and J by 0 bases, with 6 bases left in between. The CDR3 bases are TGCGCCAGCAGCCAAGCCTCGGTGAACACTGAAGCTTTCTTT. The encoded protein is CASSQASVNTEAFF.

The V gene is TRBV5-1, the J gene TRBJ1-2, with TRBD1 as a possible D gene (5 bases). The CDR3 runs to 14 residues. The V gene's germline CDR1 is SGHRS and CDR2 YFSETQ. Trimming took off 2 bases at V and 2 bases at J, with 10 bases between the two ends. DNA of the CDR3: TGCGCCAGCAGCTTAGGCAGGGTCAACTATGGCTACACCTTC. As protein: CASSLGRVNYGYTF.

V gene TRBV27 combines with J gene TRBJ1-2; 9 bases fit TRBD1. Germline assignment: CDR1 MNHEY and CDR2 SMNVEV (reference sequence). This CDR3 is 14 amino acids long. The V and J ends lost 8 bases and 8 bases, in that order; junction bases with no gene match: 12. The CDR3 region has the DNA TGTGCCAGCTCACTCGAACAGGGGGCAGGAGGCTACACCTTC. Translation gives CASSLEQGAGGYTF.

The gene calls are TRBV7-6 and TRBJ2-5, with D uncertain. Deletions cut 5 bases from V and 2 bases from J, with 15 bases between. In germline, CDR1 is SGHVS, CDR2 FNYEAQ. The CDR3 runs to 15 residues. The chain's CDR3 is CASSTPYSRQETQYF. For the CDR3, the DNA is TGTGCCAGCAGCACACCTTACAGTCGTCAAGAGACCCAGTACTTC.

The chain employs TRBV7-2 and TRBJ1-2, with 8 bases lining up with TRBD1. The CDR3 has 15 amino acids. The V gene end was trimmed by 5 bases and the J gene end by 5 bases; junction bases not matched to a gene: 10. Germline CDR1 and CDR2: SGHTA and FQGNSA. The CDR3 region is CASSPGQGTGYGYTF. The DNA for the CDR3 is TGTGCCAGCAGCCCAGGACAGGGTACGGGATATGGCTACACCTTC.

This clonotype showed up just a few times. V is TRBV7-9 and J is TRBJ2-4, with 13 bases matching TRBD2. CDR1 and CDR2 (germline): SEHNR, FQNEAQ (reference sequence). The CDR3 has 12 amino acids. Here the CDR3 DNA reads TGTACTAGCGGGGGGGCCGGAGGCATTCAGTACTTC. It translates to CTSGGAGGIQYF.

This clonotype was found a few times. This chain joins TRBV28 and TRBJ2-6, with 10 nucleotides matching TRBD1. CDR1 and CDR2 from the germline V gene are MDHEN and SYDVKM. The trim removed 9 bases at V and 4 bases at J, leaving 9 bases unmatched. The CDR3 runs to 16 residues. This CDR3 is CASMTGGSKGANVLTF. CDR3 coding DNA: TGTGCCAGTATGACAGGGGGCTCAAAAGGGGCCAACGTCCTGACTTTC.

The rearrangement links TRBV6-5 to TRBJ2-7; D may be TRBD2 (5 bases). Trimming removed 2 bases from V and 4 bases from J, with 15 bases in between. Germline V gene sequence: CDR1 MNHEY, CDR2 SVGAGI. This CDR3 contains 15 residues. The CDR3 sequence: CASSYNEGRTYEQYF. The CDR3 region has the DNA TGTGCCAGCAGTTACAACGAGGGCCGGACTTACGAGCAGTACTTC.

In this sample, this clonotype turned up a few times. The chain combines TRBV15 with TRBJ2-1; the D gene could be TRBD1 or TRBD2 (5 bases each). This CDR3 has 16 amino acids. V shed 2 bases and J shed 4 bases, with 15 bases lying between them. Germline CDR1 reads LNHNV; CDR2 reads YYDKDF (reference sequence). CDR3 region: CATSRPRDGRYNEQFF. In DNA form, the CDR3 reads TGTGCCACCAGCAGACCCCGGGACGGACGATACAATGAGCAGTTCTTC.

The V call is TRBV12-3 or TRBV12-4, the J call TRBJ2-5; 7 nucleotides align to TRBD1. V gave up 4 bases and J gave up 1 base; unmatched junction bases: 9. The CDR3 extends over 16 amino acids. In DNA form, the CDR3 reads TGTGCCAGCAGTTACGGGACAGTGGGTGCCCAAGAGACCCAGTACTTC. It is translated as CASSYGTVGAQETQYF.

At least ten counts were recorded for this clonotype. This rearrangement joins TRBV5-1 to TRBJ2-3; D is undetermined. The CDR3 covers 13 residues. The V and J ends lost 4 bases and 4 bases respectively, with 10 bases between them. Germline CDR1 and CDR2: SGHRS and YFSETQ. CDR3 protein: CASSPWSADTQYF. The DNA of the CDR3 is TGCGCCAGCAGCCCCTGGAGTGCAGATACGCAGTATTTT. The whole variable domain, remainder taken from reference TRBV5-1 and TRBJ2-3, is KAGVTQTPRYLIKTRGQQVTLSCSPISGHRSVSWYQQTPGQGLQFLFEYFSETQRNKGNFPGRFSGRQFSNSRSEMNVSTLELGDSALYLCASSPWSADTQYFGPGTRLTVL.

V is TRBV5-1 and J is TRBJ2-1; 9 bases agree with TRBD2. V shed 1 base and J 6 bases; nucleotides not matched to a gene: 8. The CDR3 is 16 amino acids. In germline, CDR1 is SGHRS, CDR2 YFSETQ. CDR3: CASSLYVAGESNEQFF. The CDR3 nucleotides are TGCGCCAGCAGCTTGTACGTAGCGGGAGAGAGCAATGAGCAGTTCTTC.

J is TRBJ2-1 and V is TRBV7-2; 9 bases agree with TRBD2. This CDR3 is built from 14 residues. With V trimmed by 4 bases and J by 6 bases, 4 bases remained unmatched. Germline loops: CDR1 SGHTA, CDR2 FQGNSA. This CDR3 reads CASSSGTSINEQFF. CDR3 bases: TGTGCCAGCAGCTCGGGGACTAGCATCAATGAGCAGTTCTTC.

V usage is TRBV11-1 and J usage is TRBJ2-1, with 15 bases lining up with TRBD2. Germline V gives CDR1 SGHAT, CDR2 FQDESV (reference sequence). V trimming: 4 bases; J trimming: 5 bases; junction bases outside the gene matches: 12. The CDR3 is made up of 19 amino acids. The CDR3 coding sequence is TGTGCCAGCAGCTATAGGGGACTAGCGGGGGGCAGCGAAAACAATGAGCAGTTCTTC. The encoded protein is CASSYRGLAGGSENNEQFF.

This clonotype has just a few counts. The V and J genes are TRBV2 and TRBJ1-1; no clear D. V gave up 8 bases and J gave up 0 bases, with 7 bases separating them. Germline CDR1 reads SNHLY; CDR2 reads FYNNEI. The CDR3 covers 12 residues. The CDR3 spells CASPVVNTEAFF. DNA for the CDR3: TGTGCCAGCCCGGTGGTGAACACTGAAGCTTTCTTT.

The rearrangement uses TRBV14 and TRBJ1-2; TRBD1 is a possible D gene (6 bases). Germline values: CDR1 SGHDN, CDR2 FVKESK. The V end lost 3 bases, the J end lost 5 bases, and 13 bases lay between the germline ends. This CDR3 region has 14 residues. CDR3 in amino acids: CASSHRTVIYGYTF. The CDR3 region has the DNA TGTGCCAGCAGCCACCGGACAGTGATATATGGCTACACCTTC.

This chain links TRBV24-1 with TRBJ2-3, with TRBD2 as a possible D gene (5 bases). V lost 4 bases to trimming and J lost 4 bases, with 20 bases between them. The CDR3 extends over 17 amino acids. Germline V gene data show CDR1 as KGHDR and CDR2 as SFDVKD. The CDR3 protein is CATSDPVLAKGADTQYF. CDR3 nucleotide sequence: TGTGCCACCAGTGACCCGGTTCTAGCCAAAGGTGCAGATACGCAGTATTTT.

This clonotype showed up just a few times. The chain links TRBV7-8 to TRBJ2-3; D is uncertain. In germline, CDR1 is SGHVS, CDR2 FQNEAQ. V was pared by 0 bases and J by 2 bases, with 12 bases between. The CDR3 loop spans 16 amino acids. The CDR3: CASSLAVVTNTDTQYF. In nucleotides, the CDR3 is TGTGCCAGCAGCTTAGCTGTTGTGACAAACACAGATACGCAGTATTTT.

This clonotype was counted ten times or more. The chain joins TRBV4-1 to TRBJ2-1; 13 nucleotides agree with TRBD2. Per the germline V gene, CDR1 is MGHRA and CDR2 is YSYEKL. J was trimmed by 2 bases and V by 4 bases; bases with no gene match: 11. This CDR3 has 19 amino acids. CDR3 in DNA: TGCGCCAGCAGCCCTCTGAGACTAGCGGGAGGTAGCACCTACAATGAGCAGTTCTTC. Residues: CASSPLRLAGGSTYNEQFF.

This clonotype was seen only a few times. The chain recombines TRBV19 with TRBJ2-3; TRBD2 matches 8 bases. After removal of 4 bases from V and 10 bases from J, the junction contained 4 bases not matched to a gene. The CDR3 sequence is 12 residues long. Per germline, CDR1 LNHDA and CDR2 SQIVND (reference sequence). The CDR3 loop reads CASSTGLVAQYF. The CDR3 bases are TGTGCCAGTAGTACGGGACTAGTTGCGCAGTATTTT.

This chain uses TRBV20-1 with TRBJ2-1; no definite D call. The V and J ends lost 1 base and 4 bases respectively, with 5 bases between them. Germline-derived CDR1 and CDR2 are DFQATT and SNEGSKA (reference sequence). The CDR3 is 12 amino acids. The CDR3 sequence is CSARVVYNEQFF. CDR3 coding DNA: TGCAGTGCTAGAGTGGTTTACAATGAGCAGTTCTTC.